Below are 26 T cell receptor beta chains sequenced from a single sample in a study of blood T cell repertoires in COVID-19. Produced via immunoSEQ multiplex PCR; TCRdb's table is partial and in-frame only. Here the sample spans approximately 190,000 clones, around 83% being singletons. Sequencing was carried out using PBMCs or T cells enriched from blood (not recorded which). These receptors all come from a woman between 40 and 55 years old in a cohort exposed to, infected with or recovered from COVID-19 (not recorded which).

The chain joins TRBV27 to TRBJ2-7; weak D call: TRBD1 (5 bases). From germline, CDR1 is MNHEY and CDR2 SMNVEV (reference sequence). This CDR3 has 14 amino acids. Between the trimmed V and J ends, which lost 7 bases and 6 bases, there was a span of 19 bases. CDR3 in DNA: TGTGCCAGCACCCCGCTTTGGGGAAGGGGCGAGCAGTACTTC. Translation gives CASTPLWGRGEQYF.

Of note for this clone: At one of its ends the junction is not consistent with the germline gene, which may arise from a read error. V usage is TRBV27 and J usage is TRBJ2-5; a weak D match, TRBD1 (5 bases). The CDR3 runs to 14 residues. Germline V gives CDR1 MNHEY, CDR2 SMNVEV (reference sequence). DNA of the CDR3: TGTGCCAGCGGTTTGGTAGGGGAAATAGAGACCCAGTACTTC. Protein product: CASGLVGEIETQYF.

The chain couples TRBV6-5 to TRBJ2-7; tentatively, D is TRBD2 (5 bases). CDR3 length equals 12 residues. Per the germline V gene, CDR1 is MNHEY and CDR2 is SVGAGI. Trimming cost V 5 bases and J 4 bases, with 9 bases left between them. The CDR3 reads CASSPSGYEQYF. CDR3 sequence (DNA): TGTGCCAGCAGTCCTTCGGGGTACGAGCAGTACTTC.

The chain couples TRBV5-5 to TRBJ2-2; tentatively, D is TRBD1 (6 bases). This CDR3 is built from 16 residues. With 0 bases removed from V and 5 bases from J, the gap between germline ends came to 14 bases. CDR1 and CDR2 (germline): SGHKS, YYEKEE (reference sequence). This chain's CDR3 is CASSLVQGSRTGELFF. The CDR3 DNA sequence: TGTGCCAGCAGCTTGGTACAGGGTTCGAGGACCGGGGAGCTGTTTTTT.

The gene calls are TRBV14 and TRBJ2-7; 11 nucleotides line up with TRBD2. Germline V gene lookup returns CDR1 SGHDN and CDR2 FVKESK. The CDR3 runs to 16 residues. Trimming took 4 bases from V and 1 from J; bases not matched to a gene: 6. The CDR3 sequence: CASSPGLAEVSYEQYF. The DNA for the CDR3 is TGTGCCAGCAGCCCGGGACTAGCGGAAGTTTCCTACGAGCAGTACTTC.

This clone was counted between two and nine times. The V gene is TRBV5-1, the J gene TRBJ2-5, with D maybe TRBD1 (5 bases). Between the trimmed V and J ends, which lost 0 bases and 1 base, there was a span of 10 bases. Germline CDR1 SGHRS, CDR2 YFSETQ. The CDR3 is 15 amino acids. CDR3 DNA: TGCGCCAGCAGCTTGGAGGGGTGGAGCCAAGAGACCCAGTACTTC. As protein: CASSLEGWSQETQYF.

The chain uses TRBV18 and TRBJ1-2, with TRBD1 matching over 7 bases. Germline-derived CDR1 and CDR2 are KGHSH and LQKENI. J lost 5 bases, V lost 6 bases, and 12 bases had no gene match. The CDR3 is made up of 15 amino acids. For the CDR3, the DNA is TGTGCCAGCTCCGCTGACCCCGGGACAGTGTATGGCTACACCTTC. Residues: CASSADPGTVYGYTF.

The chain joins TRBV29-1 to TRBJ1-1; no firm D call. V lost 1 base and J 4 bases, leaving 13 bases between the germline ends. Germline V gene lookup returns CDR1 SQVTM and CDR2 ANQGSEA. The CDR3 has 14 residues. This CDR3 is CSVEAPARGTEAFF. Written as DNA, the CDR3 is TGCAGCGTTGAAGCCCCGGCGCGAGGCACTGAAGCTTTCTTT. Supplemented by reference TRBV29-1 and TRBJ1-1, the full variable domain reads SAVISQKPSRDICQRGTSLTIQCQVDSQVTMMFWYRQQPGQSLTLIATANQGSEATYESGFVIDKFPISRPNLTFSTLTVSNMSPEDSSIYLCSVEAPARGTEAFFGQGTRLTVV.

V is TRBV20-1 and J is TRBJ2-2, with 7 bases lining up with TRBD1. The V segment lost 3 bases and the J segment 1 base; nucleotides outside the gene matches: 11. Germline assignment: CDR1 DFQATT and CDR2 SNEGSKA (reference sequence). This CDR3 spans 17 amino acids. CDR3 in amino acids: CSASKSSGQQNTGELFF. The CDR3 coding sequence is TGCAGTGCTAGTAAATCATCGGGACAGCAGAACACCGGGGAGCTGTTTTTT.

The V call is TRBV7-7, the J call TRBJ2-1, with 16 bases that match TRBD2. Trimming at V came to 3 bases and at J to 8 bases, leaving 4 bases not matched to a gene. The CDR3 runs 16 residues. Germline CDR1 and CDR2: SSHAT and FNYEAQ (reference sequence). CDR3 in amino acids: CASSLGLAGGGHEQFF. In DNA, the CDR3 is TGTGCCAGCAGCTTGGGACTAGCGGGAGGGGGGCATGAGCAGTTCTTC.

CDR3 residues: CASSHDLAGGPSYNEQFF. CDR3 in DNA: TGTGCCAGCAGCCATGATTTAGCGGGGGGCCCTTCCTACAATGAGCAGTTCTTC. The rearrangement links TRBV3-1 (or the pseudogene TRBV3-2) to TRBJ2-1, with 10 nucleotides matching TRBD2. With 3 bases clipped from V and 1 base from J, the junction kept 9 bases outside the gene matches. Germline V gene sequence: CDR1 LGHDT, CDR2 YNNKEL (reference sequence). The CDR3 is made up of 18 amino acids.

The chain employs TRBV12-3 or TRBV12-4 and TRBJ2-3; weak D call: TRBD2 (6 bases). V lost 3 bases and J lost 3, with 7 bases in between. This CDR3 region has 13 residues. CDR3 DNA: TGTGCCAGCAGTTTCGGGAGTACAGATACGCAGTATTTT. Protein: CASSFGSTDTQYF.

As regards this clone: The junction and the germline gene differ at one end; a read error may be behind it. The J gene is TRBJ2-3, the V gene TRBV9, with 7 positions matching TRBD2. Germline V gene lookup returns CDR1 SGDLS and CDR2 YYNGEE. CDR3 length: 15 amino acids. DNA for the CDR3: TGTGCCAGCAACTCCGGGAGGAAGAGCACGGATACGCAGTATTTT. It specifies CASNSGRKSTDTQYF.

The rearrangement uses TRBV28 and TRBJ2-1, with 16 bases fitting TRBD2. V lost 8 bases, J lost 6 bases, and 7 bases stayed unmatched. Germline V gene sequence: CDR1 MDHEN, CDR2 SYDVKM. This CDR3 spans 16 amino acids. CDR3 protein: CASGTSGGAKTNEQFF. The DNA of the CDR3 is TGTGCCAGCGGGACTAGCGGGGGGGCGAAGACCAATGAGCAGTTCTTC. Based on the CDR3 plus reference TRBV28 and TRBJ2-1, the full variable domain is DVKVTQSSRYLVKRTGEKVFLECVQDMDHENMFWYRQDPGLGLRLIYFSYDVKMKEKGDIPEGYSVSREKKERFSLILESASTNQTSMYLCASGTSGGAKTNEQFFGPGTRLTVL.

This rearrangement joins TRBV10-3 to TRBJ1-2, with 9 bases lining up with TRBD1. Germline loops: CDR1 ENHRY, CDR2 SYGVKD. The V segment lost 3 bases and the J segment 6 bases; nucleotides outside the gene matches: 5. The CDR3 loop spans 14 amino acids. The CDR3 region is CAISDRQGEDGYTF. CDR3 DNA sequence: TGTGCCATCAGTGATAGACAGGGGGAAGATGGCTACACCTTC.

Turning to this clone: The sample holds other DNA sequences that translate to the same CDR3. V usage is TRBV6-5 and J usage is TRBJ2-1, with no clear D. This CDR3 region has 16 residues. Germline CDR1 and CDR2: MNHEY and SVGAGI. The germline V and J ends were trimmed by 0 bases and 2 bases, with 11 bases remaining between them. The CDR3 loop is CASSYSGGATYNEQFF. DNA for the CDR3: TGTGCCAGCAGTTACTCTGGCGGAGCAACCTACAATGAGCAGTTCTTC.

The chain joins TRBV5-1 to TRBJ1-3; 8 nucleotides align to TRBD1. The CDR3 has 15 amino acids. In germline, CDR1 is SGHRS, CDR2 YFSETQ. V lost 0 bases, J lost 8 bases, and 7 bases stayed unmatched. CDR3 nucleotides: TGCGCCAGCAGCTTGGAGGGGACAGGAGCATACACCATATATTTT. Its translation is CASSLEGTGAYTIYF. The full variable domain, rest sourced from reference TRBV5-1 and TRBJ1-3, is KAGVTQTPRYLIKTRGQQVTLSCSPISGHRSVSWYQQTPGQGLQFLFEYFSETQRNKGNFPGRFSGRQFSNSRSEMNVSTLELGDSALYLCASSLEGTGAYTIYFGEGSWLTVV.

V usage is TRBV2 and J usage is TRBJ1-2, with TRBD1 identical over 9 bases. The CDR3 sequence is 13 residues long. V trimming: 6 bases; J trimming: 7 bases; junction bases outside the gene matches: 6. Germline-derived CDR1 and CDR2 are SNHLY and FYNNEI. The CDR3 nucleotides are TGTGCCAGCAGACCGACAGGGGGAAGTGGCTACACCTTC. Translated: CASRPTGGSGYTF.

The V gene is TRBV28, the J gene TRBJ2-1, with 11 bases aligning to TRBD2. The CDR3 has 14 amino acids. Germline lookup yields CDR1 MDHEN and CDR2 SYDVKM. V lost 11 bases, J lost 7 bases, and 10 bases stayed unmatched. CDR3 sequence (DNA): TGTGCCCCTGGGATAGCGGGGGGGCCAAATGAGCAGTTCTTC. Its translation is CAPGIAGGPNEQFF.

This CDR3 reads CASSGQGEGGYTF. In nucleotides, the CDR3 is TGTGCCAGCAGCGGACAGGGGGAGGGCGGCTACACCTTC. This chain uses TRBV9 with TRBJ1-2, with 9 positions matching TRBD1. CDR3 length: 13 amino acids. The V segment lost 3 bases and the J segment 8 bases; nucleotides outside the gene matches: 5. CDR1 is SGDLS, CDR2 YYNGEE, per germline.

The chain carries TRBV13 and TRBJ2-3, with 8 bases that match TRBD2. With 4 bases clipped from V and 1 base from J, the junction kept 16 bases outside the gene matches. Germline CDR1 reads PRHDT; CDR2 reads FYEKMQ (reference sequence). The CDR3 consists of 19 residues. CDR3 amino acids: CASSSGLVSGRLGTDTQYF. The CDR3 nucleotides read TGTGCCAGCAGCTCGGGACTAGTTAGCGGGCGTCTGGGCACAGATACGCAGTATTTT. Drawing the rest from reference TRBV13 and TRBJ2-3, the complete variable domain is AAGVIQSPRHLIKEKRETATLKCYPIPRHDTVYWYQQGPGQDPQFLISFYEKMQSDKGSIPDRFSAQQFSDYHSELNMSSLELGDSALYFCASSSGLVSGRLGTDTQYFGPGTRLTVL.

There are many counts of this clone. The CDR3, as DNA: TGTGCCAGCAGTTCCGGGGTGACCACCACCTTGCGCGAGCAGTACTTC. Its protein product is CASSSGVTTTLREQYF. The chain links TRBV6-5 to TRBJ2-7, with a tentative D call TRBD2 (5 bases). Germline V CDR1 and CDR2: MNHEY, SVGAGI. The CDR3 is 16 residues long. Deletions cut 4 bases from V and 6 bases from J, with 22 bases between.

The CDR3 nucleotides are TGTGCCAGCAGCTTAGGGACAAAGAATGGCTACACCTTC. Protein sequence: CASSLGTKNGYTF. The chain is built from TRBV7-9 and TRBJ1-2; the D gene is possibly TRBD1 (5 bases). This CDR3 is 13 amino acids long. Trimming removed 1 base at V and 6 bases at J, with 9 bases between. Germline values: CDR1 SEHNR, CDR2 FQNEAQ (reference sequence).

The chain has TRBV10-2 and TRBJ1-2; D unresolved. The germline V gene encodes CDR1 WSHSY and CDR2 SAAADI. V was clipped by 0 bases and J by 4 bases, with 9 bases between them. CDR3 length: 14 residues. The CDR3 DNA sequence: TGCGCCAGCAGTGAGTCCGCTTCGGGCTATGGCTACACCTTC. Translated, it gives CASSESASGYGYTF.

The rearrangement uses TRBV11-2 and TRBJ1-2; the match to TRBD1 covers 7 bases. The CDR3 has 15 amino acids. V was pared by 5 bases and J by 8 bases, with 14 bases of the junction left unmatched. Germline V gives CDR1 SGHAT, CDR2 FQNNGV. The DNA for the CDR3 is TGTGCCAGCAGCCTAGGCGGACAGGTGGTTGGGGGCTACACCTTC. This gives the protein CASSLGGQVVGGYTF.

The CDR3: CASSRTANYGYTF. Here the CDR3 DNA reads TGTGCCAGCAGTCGGACAGCTAACTATGGCTACACCTTC. The chain combines TRBV12-3 or TRBV12-4 with TRBJ1-2, with D possibly TRBD1 on 6 matching bases. V lost 5 bases to trimming and J lost 0 bases, with 7 bases between them. The CDR3 consists of 13 residues.